The 31 T cell receptor beta chains below all came from one sample that was sequenced in a study of type 1 regulatory T cells. No antigen has been identified for these receptors. TCRdb fed the reads into MiXCR, producing one record per CDR3 protein. Here the sample spans approximately 45,000 distinct CDR3 sequences, more than 9% being singletons. Sequencing was carried out using cultured non-Tr1 T cells, either the whole culture or a sorted T cell fraction (not recorded which). The source is a human donor in good health.

This clonotype turned up a few times. The genes are TRBV6-2 or TRBV6-3 and TRBJ2-1; TRBD2 matches at 7 bases. Losses at the gene ends were 8 bases for V and 2 bases for J; bases not matched to a gene: 12. The germline V gene has CDR1 MNHEY and CDR2 SVGEGT. This CDR3 is 16 amino acids long. Here the CDR3 DNA reads TGTGCCAGCGCTGGCTCAGGGAGGGGTCCCTACAATGAGCAGTTCTTC. Protein: CASAGSGRGPYNEQFF.

In regard to this clonotype: It may be a read error: a sequence one base away is much more abundant. The chain combines TRBV12-3 or TRBV12-4 with TRBJ2-7; no clear D gene. V was pared by 8 bases and J by 6 bases, with 11 bases between. This CDR3 has 11 amino acids. Written as DNA, the CDR3 is TGTGCCAGCGCCGTAATCTCCGAGCAGTACTTC. Encoded protein: CASAVISEQYF.

The sample holds a few counts of this clonotype. The CDR3 loop is CASSNPSENIQYF. DNA of the CDR3: TGCGCCAGCAGCAACCCCTCCGAAAACATTCAGTACTTC. The chain is built from TRBV5-1 and TRBJ2-4; D ambiguous. The CDR3 contains 13 residues. Trimming removed 4 bases at V and 5 bases at J, with 10 bases between. The germline CDR1 and CDR2 sequences are SGHRS and YFSETQ.

Details on this clonotype: Sequence at one end of the junction differs from germline and may be a read error. As DNA, the CDR3 is TGTGCCAGCAGCCCCCCGGGACTCCCGCGCAAGCAATACTTC. It is translated as CASSPPGLPRKQYF. V gene TRBV27 combines with J gene TRBJ2-7, with D possibly TRBD2 on 6 matching bases. The CDR3 spans 14 residues. Germline-derived CDR1 and CDR2 are MNHEY and SMNVEV (reference sequence).

CDR3 DNA: TGCGCCAGCAGCTTTACAGGGGGGTACCAAGAGACCCAGTACTTC. Residues: CASSFTGGYQETQYF. The rearrangement links TRBV5-1 to TRBJ2-5; 8 nucleotides align to TRBD1. The V segment lost 2 bases and the J segment 0 bases; nucleotides outside the gene matches: 3. The germline CDR1 and CDR2 sequences are SGHRS and YFSETQ. This CDR3 has 15 residues.

The sample holds many counts of this clonotype. The V gene is TRBV7-3, the J gene TRBJ2-5, with D possibly matching TRBD1 (6 bases). Trimming left V 2 bases short and J 4 bases short, with 8 bases between. Germline V CDR1 and CDR2: SGHTA, FQGTGA. This CDR3 spans 13 amino acids. The CDR3 is CASSLRGGETQYF. CDR3 nucleotide sequence: TGTGCCAGCAGCTTACGAGGGGGAGAGACCCAGTACTTC.

Notes on this clonotype: This may be a read error: a much more frequent sequence differs by one nucleotide. The chain uses TRBV5-5 and TRBJ1-1, with D possibly TRBD1 on 5 matching bases. The V gene's germline CDR1 is SGHKS and CDR2 YYEKEE (reference sequence). The CDR3 length is 15 residues. CDR3 DNA sequence: TGTACCAGCAGCTTGTTTGTAACACGGGGGACTGAAGCTTTCTTT. Translation: CTSSLFVTRGTEAFF.

This clonotype was recorded at least ten times. The CDR3 DNA reads TGCGCCAGCAGCGCGAGGACAGTAGGGGAGCTGTTTTTT. This translates into CASSARTVGELFF. The genes are TRBV5-1 and TRBJ2-2, with a weak D call TRBD1 (6 bases). Germline CDR1 SGHRS, CDR2 YFSETQ. V dropped 4 bases and J dropped 8 bases, with 12 bases sitting between them. The CDR3 contains 13 residues.

This clonotype showed up many times. This chain connects TRBV20-1 to TRBJ2-5; TRBD1 might be the D (6 bases). The length of the CDR3 is 14 residues. Germline CDR1 DFQATT, CDR2 SNEGSKA (reference sequence). Trimming removed 5 bases at V and 1 base at J, with 14 bases between. Here the CDR3 DNA reads TGCAGTGCTGTTACAGGGTGGGTCCAAGAGACCCAGTACTTC. It encodes CSAVTGWVQETQYF.

This clonotype was recorded at least ten times. V is TRBV6-5 and J is TRBJ1-4; D call uncertain. This CDR3 region has 16 residues. V lost 0 bases to trimming and J lost 5 bases, with 13 bases between them. The germline V gene has CDR1 MNHEY and CDR2 SVGAGI. The CDR3 region has the DNA TGTGCCAGCAGTTACTCGTTTACGGCACAGAATGAAAAACTGTTTTTT. Amino acids: CASSYSFTAQNEKLFF.

V and J are TRBV7-6 and TRBJ2-1; D remains unclear. Germline V gene sequence: CDR1 SGHVS, CDR2 FNYEAQ. The CDR3 has 13 residues. V lost 5 bases to trimming and J lost 9 bases, with 14 bases between them. The CDR3 coding sequence is TGTGCCAGCAGCCGGACCCCAAGGGTTGAGCAGTTCTTC. This encodes CASSRTPRVEQFF.

This clonotype was recorded a few times. This chain uses TRBV20-1 with TRBJ2-1; D not certain. CDR1 DFQATT and CDR2 SNEGSKA come from the germline V gene (reference sequence). CDR3 length: 10 residues. Trimming cost V 3 bases and J 7 bases, with 4 bases left between them. The chain's CDR3 is CSASLNEQFF. The CDR3 region has the DNA TGCAGTGCTAGTTTGAATGAGCAGTTCTTC.

The table lists this clonotype with many counts. The chain recombines TRBV6-5 with TRBJ1-2, with TRBD1 matching 7 bases. J gave up 6 bases and V 6 bases, and 16 bases lay outside the gene matches. Germline lookup yields CDR1 MNHEY and CDR2 SVGAGI. This CDR3 contains 16 residues. CDR3 coding DNA: TGTGCCAGCAGCTCGGAACAGGGGCGCAGAGGTGATGGCTACACCTTC. Translation: CASSSEQGRRGDGYTF.

This chain joins TRBV7-3 and TRBJ2-2; D uncertain. The CDR3 contains 15 residues. Per germline, CDR1 SGHTA and CDR2 FQGTGA. V gave up 1 base and J gave up 2 bases, with 8 bases separating them. The CDR3: CASSLSSRNTGELFF. The CDR3 DNA reads TGTGCCAGCAGCTTAAGTTCCAGAAACACCGGGGAGCTGTTTTTT.

This clonotype was seen more than once but under ten times. The genes are TRBV7-2 and TRBJ2-5, with 12 bases lining up with TRBD2. After removal of 7 bases from V and 2 bases from J, the junction contained 11 bases not matched to a gene. Germline V gene data show CDR1 as SGHTA and CDR2 as FQGNSA. This CDR3 has 17 residues. The CDR3 coding sequence is TGTGCCAGCATCCCCACCCCGGGACTAGCGGGTCAAGAGACCCAGTACTTC. Its translation: CASIPTPGLAGQETQYF.

Ten or more counts support this clonotype. V is TRBV5-1 and J is TRBJ2-6; D call uncertain. The CDR3 has 15 amino acids. V was trimmed by 5 bases and J by 1 base, leaving 10 bases between them. CDR1 is SGHRS and CDR2 is YFSETQ in the germline V gene. CDR3 region: CASRQQISGANVLTF. Written as DNA, the CDR3 is TGCGCCAGCAGGCAGCAGATTTCTGGGGCCAACGTCCTGACTTTC.

This clonotype was seen many times. The V call is TRBV18, the J call TRBJ2-5; D unclear. CDR3 length equals 12 residues. CDR1 and CDR2 from the germline V gene are KGHSH and LQKENI. The germline V and J ends were trimmed by 2 bases and 1 base, with 2 bases remaining between them. Here the CDR3 reads CASSPSQETQYF. In DNA form, the CDR3 reads TGTGCCAGCTCACCATCCCAAGAGACCCAGTACTTC.

This clonotype appeared once. A read error may explain this, as a much larger clone is one base away. The chain carries TRBV18 and TRBJ1-2; maybe TRBD1 (6 bases). The CDR3 is 15 amino acids. From germline, CDR1 is KGHSH and CDR2 LQKENI. CDR3 region: CASSPPRAGEYGYAF. The DNA for the CDR3 is TGTGCCAGCTCACCACCACGGGCAGGGGAGTATGGCTACGCCTTC.

This clonotype was observed at least ten times. The CDR3: CSAGDRSYGYTF. The CDR3 DNA reads as TGCAGTGCTGGGGACCGCAGCTATGGCTACACCTTC. This sequence joins TRBV20-1 and TRBJ1-2; D might be TRBD1 (5 bases). V shed 5 bases and J shed 4 bases, with 11 bases lying between them. Germline CDR1 and CDR2: DFQATT and SNEGSKA (reference sequence). The CDR3 is 12 amino acids.

This clonotype has only a few counts. The chain recombines TRBV5-4 with TRBJ1-6, with D hard to call. Germline V CDR1 and CDR2: SGHNT, YYREEE (reference sequence). The CDR3 length is 16 residues. The V gene lost 0 bases and the J gene lost 0 bases, with 7 bases spanning the gap. The CDR3 DNA reads TGTGCCAGCAGCTTGGGAGGTAGCTCCTATAATTCACCCCTCCACTTT. It encodes CASSLGGSSYNSPLHF.

This sequence joins TRBV28 and TRBJ1-5; a possible D gene is TRBD1 (5 bases). V was pared by 7 bases and J by 3 bases, with 13 bases between. Germline CDR1 is MDHEN and CDR2 is SYDVKM. This CDR3 is 14 amino acids long. The CDR3 DNA follows: TGTGCCAGCAAATCCGGGACCCTCAATCAGCCCCAGCATTTT. Amino acids: CASKSGTLNQPQHF.

As for this clonotype: Just one base apart from a much larger clone, this may be a read error. The DNA is omitted, as the CDR3 cannot be located on it reliably, and the CDR3 follows TCRdb's listing. This chain joins TRBV28 and TRBJ2-5. The CDR3 numbers 12 amino acids, ends counted. CDR1 and CDR2 from the germline V gene are MDHEN and SYDVKM. The chain's CDR3 is CTSSSSGETQYF.

V is TRBV20-1 and J is TRBJ1-5; no clear D gene. The CDR3 sequence is 12 residues long. V was pared by 3 bases and J by 0 bases, with 3 bases between. In germline, CDR1 is DFQATT, CDR2 SNEGSKA (reference sequence). The CDR3, as DNA: TGCAGTGCTAGGAGTAGCAATCAGCCCCAGCATTTT. It is translated as CSARSSNQPQHF.

The chain links TRBV30 to TRBJ2-1; D may correspond to TRBD1 or TRBD2 (6 bases each). The V gene's germline CDR1 is GTSNPN and CDR2 SVGIG (reference sequence). The CDR3 consists of 12 residues. V lost 0 bases to trimming and J lost 9 bases, with 9 bases between them. This chain's CDR3 is CAWSVEGVEQFF. In DNA, the CDR3 is TGTGCCTGGAGTGTGGAGGGGGTTGAGCAGTTCTTC.

Many counts were recorded for this clonotype. The genes are TRBV27 and TRBJ1-1; 8 nucleotides line up with TRBD1. The CDR3 is 16 residues long. V lost 1 base, J lost 2 bases, and 6 bases stayed unmatched. Germline assignment: CDR1 MNHEY and CDR2 SMNVEV (reference sequence). The CDR3 sequence: CASSLYLGTGNTEAFF. For the CDR3, the DNA is TGTGCCAGCAGTTTATACCTCGGGACAGGCAACACTGAAGCTTTCTTT.

In its sample, this clonotype was seen many times. The rearrangement links TRBV5-1 to TRBJ2-2; tentative D call: TRBD2 (5 bases). The CDR3 totals 14 residues. CDR1 SGHRS and CDR2 YFSETQ come from the germline V gene. Trimming took 2 bases from V and 7 from J, leaving 12 bases between them. The DNA of the CDR3 is TGCGCCAGCAGCTTAGGCGGGTTGATCGGGGAGCTGTTTTTT. Protein: CASSLGGLIGELFF.

A few counts support this clonotype. This sequence joins TRBV5-5 and TRBJ2-1, with a possible D match to TRBD2 (5 bases). Germline V lookup: CDR1 SGHKS, CDR2 YYEKEE (reference sequence). The CDR3 loop spans 15 amino acids. The V and J ends lost 0 bases and 6 bases respectively, with 13 bases between them. The CDR3 sequence: CASSLAVGLANEQFF. In DNA form, the CDR3 reads TGTGCCAGCAGCTTGGCGGTTGGGCTAGCCAATGAGCAGTTCTTC.

A word on this clonotype: This may be a read error, as it is one base from a much larger clone. The CDR3 DNA reads as TGTGCCAGCAGTGAAACTGGGGCCAACGTCCCGACTTTC. Protein product: CASSETGANVPTF. The J gene is TRBJ2-6, the V gene TRBV6-6; the D gene is possibly TRBD1 (5 bases). Looked up from germline, CDR1 is MNHNY and CDR2 is SVGAGI (reference sequence). This CDR3 region has 13 residues.

This clonotype was detected many times. The rearrangement uses TRBV11-2 and TRBJ2-7; tentative D call: TRBD2 (6 bases). Germline lookup yields CDR1 SGHAT and CDR2 FQNNGV. The CDR3 sequence is 14 residues long. Trimming removed 8 bases from V and 7 bases from J, with 21 bases in between. The chain's CDR3 is CASGGGGTLDEQYF. The CDR3 region has the DNA TGTGCCAGCGGGGGAGGCGGGACCCTTGATGAGCAGTACTTC.

The CDR3 sequence: CASSAGTGANYGYTF. In nucleotides, the CDR3 is TGTGCCAGCAGCGCTGGGACAGGAGCTAACTATGGCTACACCTTC. The rearrangement joins TRBV5-4 to TRBJ1-2, with TRBD1 matching 8 bases. CDR1 SGHNT and CDR2 YYREEE come from the germline V gene (reference sequence). The CDR3 loop spans 15 amino acids. Trimming took 4 bases from V and 0 from J; bases not matched to a gene: 5.

The V and J genes are TRBV29-1 and TRBJ2-7, with D possibly being TRBD1 or TRBD2 (5 bases each). The V gene lost 7 bases and the J gene lost 3 bases, with 10 bases spanning the gap. The CDR3 is 11 residues long. Germline V gene lookup returns CDR1 SQVTM and CDR2 ANQGSEA. In DNA form, the CDR3 reads TGCAGCGCTGGGACCCACTACGAGCAGTACTTC. Translating gives CSAGTHYEQYF.